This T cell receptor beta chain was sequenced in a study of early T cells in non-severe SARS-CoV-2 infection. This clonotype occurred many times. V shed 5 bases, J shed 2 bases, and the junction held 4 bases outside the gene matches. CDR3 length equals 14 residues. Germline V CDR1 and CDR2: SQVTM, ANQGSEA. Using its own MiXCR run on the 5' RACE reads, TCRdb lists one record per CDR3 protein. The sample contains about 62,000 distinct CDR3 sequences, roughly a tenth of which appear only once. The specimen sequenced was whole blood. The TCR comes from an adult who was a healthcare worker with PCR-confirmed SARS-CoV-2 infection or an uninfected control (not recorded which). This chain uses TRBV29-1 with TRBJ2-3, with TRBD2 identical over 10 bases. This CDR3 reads CSVSSGGSTDTQYF. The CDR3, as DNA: TGCAGCGTTTCTAGCGGGGGTTCCACAGATACGCAGTATTTT.